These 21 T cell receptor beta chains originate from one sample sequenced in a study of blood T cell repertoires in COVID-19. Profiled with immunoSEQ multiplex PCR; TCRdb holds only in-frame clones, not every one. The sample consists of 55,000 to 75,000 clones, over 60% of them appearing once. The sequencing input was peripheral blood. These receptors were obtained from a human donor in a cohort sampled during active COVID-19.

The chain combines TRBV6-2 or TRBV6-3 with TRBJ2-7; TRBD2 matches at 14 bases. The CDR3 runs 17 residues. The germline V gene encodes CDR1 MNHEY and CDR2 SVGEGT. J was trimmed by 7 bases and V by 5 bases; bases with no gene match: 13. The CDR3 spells CASSRGLAGVRREEQYF. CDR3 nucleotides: TGTGCCAGCAGTCGGGGACTAGCGGGGGTCCGCCGTGAGGAGCAGTACTTC.

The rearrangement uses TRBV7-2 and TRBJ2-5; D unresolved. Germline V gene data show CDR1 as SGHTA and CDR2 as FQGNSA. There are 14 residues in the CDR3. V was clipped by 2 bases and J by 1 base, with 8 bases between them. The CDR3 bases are TGTGCCAGCAGCTTATCTGCGTTCCAAGAGACCCAGTACTTC. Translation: CASSLSAFQETQYF.

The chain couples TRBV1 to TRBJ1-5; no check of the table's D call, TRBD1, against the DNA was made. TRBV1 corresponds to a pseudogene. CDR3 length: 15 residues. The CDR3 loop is CTSSQLNRAHQPQHF. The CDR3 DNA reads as TGCACCAGCAGCCAACTTAACAGGGCTCATCAGCCCCAGCATTTT.

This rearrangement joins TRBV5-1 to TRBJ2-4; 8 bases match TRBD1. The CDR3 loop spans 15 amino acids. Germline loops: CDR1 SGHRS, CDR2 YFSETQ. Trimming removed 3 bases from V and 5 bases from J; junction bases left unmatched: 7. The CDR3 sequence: CASSSTDRGENIQYF. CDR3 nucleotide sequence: TGCGCCAGCAGCTCTACCGACAGGGGCGAAAACATTCAGTACTTC.

CDR3 sequence (DNA): TGTGCCTGGACTCCCCGGGACACGCAGCTACCCCCCCCCTACGAGCAGTACTTC. The encoded protein is CAWTPRDTQLPPPYEQYF. The chain couples TRBV30 to TRBJ2-7; D may be TRBD1 (6 bases). The CDR3 sequence is 18 residues long. V lost 4 bases to trimming and J lost 2 bases, with 27 bases between them. The germline gives CDR1 GTSNPN, CDR2 SVGIG (reference sequence). Looking up the rest from reference TRBV30 and TRBJ2-7 gives the full variable domain: SQTIHQWPATLVQPVGSPLSLECTVEGTSNPNLYWYRQAAGRGLQLLFYSVGIGQISSEVPQNLSASRPQDRQFILSSKKLLLSDSGFYLCAWTPRDTQLPPPYEQYFGPGTRLTVT.

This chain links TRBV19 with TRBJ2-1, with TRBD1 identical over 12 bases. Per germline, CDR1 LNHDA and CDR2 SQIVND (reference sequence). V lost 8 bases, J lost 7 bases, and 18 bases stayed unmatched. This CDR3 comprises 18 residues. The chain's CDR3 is CASSGTGGKSYSANEQFF. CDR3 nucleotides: TGTGCCAGTTCCGGGACAGGGGGCAAGAGCTATTCCGCAAATGAGCAGTTCTTC.

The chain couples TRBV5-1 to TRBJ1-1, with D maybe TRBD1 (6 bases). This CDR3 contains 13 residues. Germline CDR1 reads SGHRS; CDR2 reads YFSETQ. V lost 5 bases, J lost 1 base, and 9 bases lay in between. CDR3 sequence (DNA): TGCGCCAGCAGACAGGGCTCGAACACTGAAGCTTTCTTT. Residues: CASRQGSNTEAFF.

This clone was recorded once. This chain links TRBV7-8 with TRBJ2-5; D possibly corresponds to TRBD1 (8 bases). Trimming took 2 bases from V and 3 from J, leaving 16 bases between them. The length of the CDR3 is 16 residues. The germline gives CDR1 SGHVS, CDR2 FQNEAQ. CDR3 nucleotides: TGTGCCAGCAGCTTAATCGATACAGGGGGGGAAGAGACCCAGTACTTC. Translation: CASSLIDTGGEETQYF.

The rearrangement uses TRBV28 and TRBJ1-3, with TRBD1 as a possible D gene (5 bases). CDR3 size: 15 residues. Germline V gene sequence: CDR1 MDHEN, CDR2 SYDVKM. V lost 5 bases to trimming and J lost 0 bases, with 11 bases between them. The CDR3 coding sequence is TGTGCCAGCAGTGCAGGGCCTAGCTCTGGAAACACCATATATTTT. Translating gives CASSAGPSSGNTIYF.

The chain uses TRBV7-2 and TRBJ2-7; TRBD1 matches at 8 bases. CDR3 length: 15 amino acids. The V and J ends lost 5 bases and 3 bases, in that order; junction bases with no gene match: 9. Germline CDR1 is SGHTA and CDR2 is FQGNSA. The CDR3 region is CASSPIRTGSYEQYF. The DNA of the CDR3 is TGTGCCAGCAGCCCAATTCGGACAGGGAGCTACGAGCAGTACTTC. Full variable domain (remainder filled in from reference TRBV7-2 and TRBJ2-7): GAGVSQSPSNKVTEKGKDVELRCDPISGHTALYWYRQSLGQGLEFLIYFQGNSAPDKSGLPSDRFSAERTGGSVSTLTIQRTQQEDSAVYLCASSPIRTGSYEQYFGPGTRLTVT.

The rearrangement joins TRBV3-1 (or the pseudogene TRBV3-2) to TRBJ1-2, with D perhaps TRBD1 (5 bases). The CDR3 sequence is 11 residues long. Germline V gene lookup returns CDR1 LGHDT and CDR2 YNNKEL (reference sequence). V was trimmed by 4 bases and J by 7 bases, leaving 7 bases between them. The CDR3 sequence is CASSLGAGYTF. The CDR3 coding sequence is TGTGCCAGCAGCCTAGGGGCTGGCTACACCTTC.

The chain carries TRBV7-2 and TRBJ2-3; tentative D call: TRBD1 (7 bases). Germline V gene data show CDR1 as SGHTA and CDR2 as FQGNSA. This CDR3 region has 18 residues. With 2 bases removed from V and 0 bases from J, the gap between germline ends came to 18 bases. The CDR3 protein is CASSLQGGTITSTDTQYF. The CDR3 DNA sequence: TGTGCCAGCAGCTTACAGGGGGGTACGATTACTAGCACAGATACGCAGTATTTT.

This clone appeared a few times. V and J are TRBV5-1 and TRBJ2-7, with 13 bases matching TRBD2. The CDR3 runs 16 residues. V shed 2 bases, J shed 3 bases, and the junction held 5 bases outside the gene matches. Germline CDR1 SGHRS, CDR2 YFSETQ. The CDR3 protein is CASSLLAGGEGYEQYF. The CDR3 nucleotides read TGCGCCAGCAGCTTACTAGCGGGAGGGGAAGGCTACGAGCAGTACTTC.

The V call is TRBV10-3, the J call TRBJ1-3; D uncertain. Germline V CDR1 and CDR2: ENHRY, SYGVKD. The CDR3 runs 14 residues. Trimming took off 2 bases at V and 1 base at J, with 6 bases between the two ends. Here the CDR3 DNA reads TGTGCCATCAGTGAGCCACGGTCTGGAAACACCATATATTTT. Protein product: CAISEPRSGNTIYF.

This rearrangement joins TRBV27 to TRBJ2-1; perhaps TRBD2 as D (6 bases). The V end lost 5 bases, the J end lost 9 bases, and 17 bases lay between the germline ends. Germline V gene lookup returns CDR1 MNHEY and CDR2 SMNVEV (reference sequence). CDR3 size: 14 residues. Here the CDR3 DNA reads TGTGCCAGCAGTCGCGGGGACGGGAGTAGTGAGCAGTTCTTC. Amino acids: CASSRGDGSSEQFF.

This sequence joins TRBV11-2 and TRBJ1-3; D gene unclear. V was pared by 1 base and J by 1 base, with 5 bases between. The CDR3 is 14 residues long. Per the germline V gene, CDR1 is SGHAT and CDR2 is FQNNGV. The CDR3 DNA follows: TGTGCCAGCAGCTTAGCCGGTTCTGGAAACACCATATATTTT. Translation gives CASSLAGSGNTIYF.

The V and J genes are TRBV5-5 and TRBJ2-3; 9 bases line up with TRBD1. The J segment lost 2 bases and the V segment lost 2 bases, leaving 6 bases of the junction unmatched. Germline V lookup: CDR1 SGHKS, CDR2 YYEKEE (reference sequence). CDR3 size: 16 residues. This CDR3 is CASSLNRGRVTDTQYF. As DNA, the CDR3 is TGTGCCAGCAGCTTAAACAGGGGGCGAGTCACAGATACGCAGTATTTT.

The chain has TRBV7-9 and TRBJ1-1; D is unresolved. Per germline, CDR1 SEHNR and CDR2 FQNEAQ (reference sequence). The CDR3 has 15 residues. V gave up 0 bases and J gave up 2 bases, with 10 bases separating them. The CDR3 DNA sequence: TGTGCCAGCAGCTTAGCTATTCGCGAAAACACTGAAGCTTTCTTT. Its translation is CASSLAIRENTEAFF.

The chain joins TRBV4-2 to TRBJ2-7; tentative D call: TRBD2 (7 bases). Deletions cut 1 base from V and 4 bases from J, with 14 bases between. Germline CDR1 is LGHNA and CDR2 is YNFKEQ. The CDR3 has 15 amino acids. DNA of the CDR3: TGTGCCAGCAGCCAAGCAGGGGAGGGGGTTTACGAGCAGTACTTC. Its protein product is CASSQAGEGVYEQYF.

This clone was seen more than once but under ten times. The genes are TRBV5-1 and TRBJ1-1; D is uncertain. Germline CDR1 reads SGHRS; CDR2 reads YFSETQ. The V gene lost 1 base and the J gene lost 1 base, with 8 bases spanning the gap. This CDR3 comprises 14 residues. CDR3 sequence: CASSLLAENTEAFF. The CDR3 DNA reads TGCGCCAGCAGCTTGCTCGCGGAGAACACTGAAGCTTTCTTT.

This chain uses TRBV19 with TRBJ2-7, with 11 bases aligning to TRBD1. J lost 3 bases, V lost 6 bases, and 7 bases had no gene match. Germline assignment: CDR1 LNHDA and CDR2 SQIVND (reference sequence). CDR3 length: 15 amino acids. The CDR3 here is CASRDPGTGGYEQYF. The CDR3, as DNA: TGTGCCAGTAGGGACCCCGGGACAGGGGGCTACGAGCAGTACTTC.